This entry concerns a single T cell receptor beta chain. The data were produced by immunoSEQ multiplex PCR, yet TCRdb's version contains in-frame clones alone and is incomplete. The sample carries fewer than 350,000 clones, roughly 85% recorded once. This sample was included in a study of blood T cell repertoires in COVID-19. The overall study: T cells, B-cell-depleted T cells, or PBMCs supplied cDNA or gDNA.

CDR1 SGHVS and CDR2 FNYEAQ come from the germline V gene. The ends were cut back, 0 bases at V and 1 base at J, with 9 bases in the middle. There are 15 residues in the CDR3. The sample consisted of peripheral blood. This TCR derives from a human donor in a cohort sampled during active COVID-19. The V call is TRBV7-6, the J call TRBJ1-1; the D is unclear. This CDR3 is CASSLAATKNTEAFF. Written as DNA, the CDR3 is TGTGCCAGCAGCTTAGCAGCTACTAAGAACACTGAAGCTTTCTTT. The full variable domain, rest sourced from reference TRBV7-6 and TRBJ1-1, is GAGVSQSPRYKVTKRGQDVALRCDPISGHVSLYWYRQALGQGPEFLTYFNYEAQQDKSGLPNDRFSAERPEGSISTLTIQRTEQRDSAMYRCASSLAATKNTEAFFGQGTRLTVV.